This T cell receptor beta chain was profiled in a study of blood T cell repertoires in COVID-19. Study-wide context: Samples representing acute and convalescent COVID-19 were sourced from the United States, Italy and Spain. PBMCs, B-cell-depleted T cells, or T cells were the source of the cDNA or gDNA that made up the material.

Assay used: immunoSEQ multiplex PCR; TCRdb lists only in-frame clones, some missing. The sample shows some 250,000 clones, 85% to 90% of them seen only once. This clone was seen more than once but under ten times. V was clipped by 4 bases and J by 2 bases, with 8 bases between them. Per the germline V gene, CDR1 is MNHEY and CDR2 is SVGAGI. The CDR3 sequence is 14 residues long. The chain carries TRBV6-5 and TRBJ2-2, with D hard to call. Sequenced: peripheral blood. This TCR derives from a woman between 70 and 85 years old with active or convalescent COVID-19. CDR3 nucleotides: TGTGCCAGCAGTTGGCAGGAAAACACCGGGGAGCTGTTTTTT. Its protein product is CASSWQENTGELFF.